This T cell receptor (beta chain) was retrieved from a study of blood T cell repertoires in COVID-19. Overall study: Spain, Italy and the United States supplied samples that represented acute and convalescent COVID-19. T cells, B-cell-depleted T cells, or PBMCs supplied cDNA or gDNA.

Germline V CDR1 and CDR2: MDHEN, SYDVKM. V lost 7 bases and J lost 4, with 19 bases in between. This CDR3 contains 15 residues. Under the authors' procedure: Amplification of reference gene primers was used by the study to estimate nucleated cell counts. Libraries were prepared by immunoSEQ multiplex PCR; TCRdb keeps only in-frame clonotypes and omits some of them. The D gene and trimming were derived from the DNA, and the V and J assignments and clone size from that table. The table lists some 120,000 clones, less than 95% of them singletons, with approximately 1.7% in the top ten. The sequenced material came from peripheral blood. The J gene is TRBJ1-1, the V gene TRBV28, with unresolved D. This TCR was recovered from a human donor with active COVID-19. The donor label of this sample is uncertain. The CDR3 loop is CASNQYSDEGTEAFF. DNA of the CDR3: TGTGCCAGCAACCAGTATAGTGATGAGGGCACTGAAGCTTTCTTT.